Listed here are 13 T cell receptor beta chains from one sample, sequenced in a study of blood T cell repertoires in COVID-19. The protocol was immunoSEQ multiplex PCR, while the TCRdb copy is restricted to in-frame clones and leaves out a portion. This table has approximately 180,000 clones, roughly 89% appearing once. Sequenced input: peripheral blood. The receptors were gathered from a woman aged 45-65 years with acute or convalescent COVID-19.

In this sample, this clone turned up a few times. The V gene is TRBV25-1, the J gene TRBJ1-3; TRBD1 matches at 7 bases. This CDR3 has 13 residues. J lost 3 bases, V lost 9 bases, and 5 bases had no gene match. CDR1 and CDR2 from the germline V gene are MGHDK and SYGVNS. Here the CDR3 DNA reads TGTGCCAGAGACAGGGAAGGTGGAAACACCATATATTTT. The encoded protein is CARDREGGNTIYF.

V is TRBV10-3 and J is TRBJ1-5; 7 bases line up with TRBD1. CDR3 length: 14 amino acids. CDR1 and CDR2 from the germline V gene are ENHRY and SYGVKD. V was pared by 6 bases and J by 5 bases, with 7 bases of the junction left unmatched. In DNA form, the CDR3 reads TGTGCCATCAGCCTCGACAGGGTAGATCAGCCCCAGCATTTT. Amino acids: CAISLDRVDQPQHF.

This chain links TRBV19 with TRBJ1-3, with TRBD1 matching over 8 bases. V shed 6 bases, J shed 2 bases, and the junction held 3 bases outside the gene matches. The CDR3 loop spans 14 amino acids. From germline, CDR1 is LNHDA and CDR2 SQIVND (reference sequence). The DNA for the CDR3 is TGTGCCAGTAGACCGACAGGGGCTGGAAACACCATATATTTT. Protein: CASRPTGAGNTIYF.

This sequence joins TRBV3-1 (or the pseudogene TRBV3-2) and TRBJ1-1; TRBD1 is a possible D gene (6 bases). The length of the CDR3 is 15 residues. Trimming removed 1 base from V and 4 bases from J, with 13 bases in between. CDR1 is LGHDT and CDR2 is YNNKEL in the germline V gene (reference sequence). CDR3: CASSQVRGWGTEAFF. For the CDR3, the DNA is TGTGCCAGCAGCCAAGTAAGGGGGTGGGGCACTGAAGCTTTCTTT.

The V gene is TRBV7-9, the J gene TRBJ2-1, with TRBD2 identical over 9 bases. CDR1 is SEHNR, CDR2 FQNEAQ, per germline (reference sequence). The trim removed 3 bases at V and 7 bases at J, leaving 10 bases unmatched. This CDR3 has 16 amino acids. The CDR3 loop is CASSFLSGSRRNEQFF. The CDR3 nucleotides read TGTGCCAGCAGCTTCCTTAGCGGGAGTCGGCGGAATGAGCAGTTCTTC.

The V call is TRBV4-1, the J call TRBJ1-2; 11 nucleotides line up with TRBD1. The CDR3 covers 14 residues. V lost 4 bases, J lost 8 bases, and 6 bases stayed unmatched. Germline CDR1 MGHRA, CDR2 YSYEKL. The CDR3 region has the DNA TGCGCCAGCAGCCCGAAGGACAGGGGGCACGGCTACACCTTC. Its protein is CASSPKDRGHGYTF.

J is TRBJ2-1 and V is TRBV4-1; weak D call: TRBD2 (5 bases). Germline CDR1 MGHRA, CDR2 YSYEKL. V was shortened by 7 bases and J by 4 bases, with 26 bases between the two germline ends. There are 18 residues in the CDR3. In DNA form, the CDR3 reads TGCGCCAGCACCCTAATCACGGGTGGCGACTATGGATACAATGAGCAGTTCTTC. It is translated as CASTLITGGDYGYNEQFF.

V usage is TRBV3-1 (or the pseudogene TRBV3-2) and J usage is TRBJ1-6, with D possibly TRBD1 on 6 matching bases. The CDR3 has 15 amino acids. Looked up from germline, CDR1 is LGHDT and CDR2 is YNNKEL (reference sequence). V lost 6 bases to trimming and J lost 5 bases, with 14 bases between them. The CDR3 DNA sequence: TGTGCCAGCAGTCGTGGGCGGACAGATAATTCACCCCTCCACTTT. Translated: CASSRGRTDNSPLHF.

The chain uses TRBV3-1 (or the pseudogene TRBV3-2) and TRBJ2-4; 8 nucleotides align to TRBD1. The germline CDR1 and CDR2 sequences are LGHDT and YNNKEL (reference sequence). This CDR3 has 15 amino acids. With 4 bases clipped from V and 1 base from J, the junction kept 3 bases outside the gene matches. CDR3 DNA: TGTGCCAGCAGCCGACAGGGGCCGGCCAAAAACATTCAGTACTTC. Translating gives CASSRQGPAKNIQYF.

This chain links TRBV6-6 with TRBJ2-1, with D maybe TRBD1 (6 bases). V was pared by 8 bases and J by 10 bases, with 15 bases between. The CDR3 totals 12 residues. Germline lookup yields CDR1 MNHNY and CDR2 SVGAGI (reference sequence). The DNA for the CDR3 is TGTGCCAGCCTGGGGGACATTTCAGAGCAGTTCTTC. It specifies CASLGDISEQFF.

This chain uses TRBV5-1 with TRBJ1-3; 8 bases line up with TRBD1. The length of the CDR3 is 17 residues. CDR1 and CDR2 (germline): SGHRS, YFSETQ. J lost 1 base, V lost 4 bases, and 10 bases had no gene match. The CDR3 DNA is TGCGCCAGCAGCCCGTTCCCCGACAGGGGTTCTGGAAACACCATATATTTT. It is translated as CASSPFPDRGSGNTIYF.

Note on this clone: At one boundary the junction diverges from the germline segment, which might be a read error. This chain uses TRBV7-8 with TRBJ1-4; D is possibly TRBD1 (6 bases). The CDR3 contains 16 residues. From germline, CDR1 is SGHVS and CDR2 FQNEAQ. CDR3 loop: CASSEGGYPTNEKLFF. The CDR3 nucleotides are TGTGCCAGCAGCGAGGGGGGGTACCCAACGAATGAAAAACTGTTTTTT.

This chain joins TRBV7-6 and TRBJ2-7; D is possibly TRBD2 (6 bases). The V end lost 8 bases, the J end lost 5 bases, and 22 bases lay between the germline ends. Germline values: CDR1 SGHVS, CDR2 FNYEAQ. The CDR3 is made up of 15 amino acids. The CDR3, as DNA: TGTGCCAGCTCTGCGATGGGACTGAGCCAGGACGAGCAGTACTTC. Translating gives CASSAMGLSQDEQYF.